This T cell receptor beta chain appears in the sequencing data of a study of molecular identifiers for immune sequencing clone quantification. In this sample, this clonotype turned up a few times. Its antigen is not known. Study outcomes and limitations: Jurkat TCR RNA spiked in from one cell could reportedly be detected among some 1 million naive cells. Should identical TCR molecules share a barcode, the sizes of highly expanded clones could be underestimated.

The CDR3 spans 17 residues. The V gene end was trimmed by 6 bases and the J gene end by 1 base; junction bases not matched to a gene: 12. The germline V gene encodes CDR1 SGHVS and CDR2 FNYEAQ. Bulk TCR library preparation followed previously described methods with listed TCR primers. TCRdb ran MiXCR on the PCR reads and lists one entry per CDR3 protein. In the table there are more than 450,000 distinct CDR3 sequences, about 22% of which are singletons. Naive CD8 T cells were sorted as CD8+CD4-CCR7+CD45RA+. This sequence was found in a human donor in good health. Some libraries in this study had Jurkat cell RNA spiked in. The sample comprised naive CD8+ T cells from blood, with Jurkat cell RNA spiked in. Subset meaning: FACS-sorted CD8+CD4-CCR7+CD45RA+ naive T cells. J is TRBJ2-5 and V is TRBV7-6, with TRBD1 matching 9 bases. CDR3: CASSFGRTGGSQETQYF. The CDR3 DNA is TGTGCCAGCAGTTTCGGCCGTACAGGGGGCTCCCAAGAGACCCAGTACTTC.